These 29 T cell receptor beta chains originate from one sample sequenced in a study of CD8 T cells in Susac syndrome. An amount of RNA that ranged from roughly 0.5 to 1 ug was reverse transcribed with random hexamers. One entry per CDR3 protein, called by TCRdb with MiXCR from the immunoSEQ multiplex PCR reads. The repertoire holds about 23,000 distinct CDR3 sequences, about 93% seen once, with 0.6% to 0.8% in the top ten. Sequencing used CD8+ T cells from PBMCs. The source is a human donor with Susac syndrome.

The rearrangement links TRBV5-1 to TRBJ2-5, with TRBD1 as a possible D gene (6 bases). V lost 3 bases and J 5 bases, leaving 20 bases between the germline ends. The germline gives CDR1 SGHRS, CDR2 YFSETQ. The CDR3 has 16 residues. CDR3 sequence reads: CASSSSDSLVLETQYF. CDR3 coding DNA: TGCGCCAGCAGCTCCTCGGACAGTCTGGTTTTGGAGACCCAGTACTTC. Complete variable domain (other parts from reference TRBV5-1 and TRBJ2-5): KAGVTQTPRYLIKTRGQQVTLSCSPISGHRSVSWYQQTPGQGLQFLFEYFSETQRNKGNFPGRFSGRQFSNSRSEMNVSTLELGDSALYLCASSSSDSLVLETQYFGPGTRLLVL.

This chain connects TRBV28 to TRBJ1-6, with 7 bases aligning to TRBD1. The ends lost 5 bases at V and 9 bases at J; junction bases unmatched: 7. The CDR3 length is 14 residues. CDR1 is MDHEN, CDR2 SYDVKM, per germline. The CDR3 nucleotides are TGTGCCAGCAGTAGGACAGGAGAGATTTCACCCCTCCACTTT. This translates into CASSRTGEISPLHF.

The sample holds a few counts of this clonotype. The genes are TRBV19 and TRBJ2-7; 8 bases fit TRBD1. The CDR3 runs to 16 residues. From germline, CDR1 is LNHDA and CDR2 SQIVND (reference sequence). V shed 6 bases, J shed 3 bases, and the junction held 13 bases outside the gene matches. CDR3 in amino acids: CASRGIGTGVYYEQYF. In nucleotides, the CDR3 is TGTGCCAGTAGAGGTATCGGGACAGGCGTTTACTACGAGCAGTACTTC.

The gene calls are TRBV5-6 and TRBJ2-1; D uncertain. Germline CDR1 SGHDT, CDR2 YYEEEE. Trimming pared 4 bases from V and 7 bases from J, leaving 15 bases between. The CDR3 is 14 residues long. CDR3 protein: CASSLPWGWNEQFF. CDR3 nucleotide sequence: TGTGCCAGCAGCCTGCCGTGGGGATGGAATGAGCAGTTCTTC.

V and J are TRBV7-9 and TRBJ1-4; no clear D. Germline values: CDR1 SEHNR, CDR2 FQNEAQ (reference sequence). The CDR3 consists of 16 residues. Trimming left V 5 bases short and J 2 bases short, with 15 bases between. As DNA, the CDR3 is TGTGCCAGCAGCCCTCAGCCGGGTGGGACTAATGAAAAACTGTTTTTT. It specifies CASSPQPGGTNEKLFF. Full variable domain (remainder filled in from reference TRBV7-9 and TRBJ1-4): DTGVSQNPRHKITKRGQNVTFRCDPISEHNRLYWYRQTLGQGPEFLTYFQNEAQLEKSRLLSDRFSAERPKGSFSTLEIQRTEQGDSAMYLCASSPQPGGTNEKLFFGSGTQLSVL.

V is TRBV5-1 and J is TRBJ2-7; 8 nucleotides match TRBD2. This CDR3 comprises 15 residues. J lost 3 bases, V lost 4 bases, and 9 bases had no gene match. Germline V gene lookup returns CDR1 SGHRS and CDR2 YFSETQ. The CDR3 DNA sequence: TGCGCCAGCAGCCGGGGGGGCCCGACTAACTACGAGCAGTACTTC. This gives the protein CASSRGGPTNYEQYF.

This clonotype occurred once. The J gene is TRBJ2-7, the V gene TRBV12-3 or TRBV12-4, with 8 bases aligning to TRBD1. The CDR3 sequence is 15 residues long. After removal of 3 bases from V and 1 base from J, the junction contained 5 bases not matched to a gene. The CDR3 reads CASSFVGQESYEQYF. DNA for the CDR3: TGTGCCAGCAGTTTTGTGGGACAGGAGTCCTACGAGCAGTACTTC.

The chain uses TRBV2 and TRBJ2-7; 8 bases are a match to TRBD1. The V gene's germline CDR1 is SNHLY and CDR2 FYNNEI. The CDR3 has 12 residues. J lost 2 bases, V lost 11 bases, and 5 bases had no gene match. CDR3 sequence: CAGKDRAYEQYF. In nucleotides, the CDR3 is TGTGCCGGGAAGGACAGGGCCTACGAGCAGTACTTC.

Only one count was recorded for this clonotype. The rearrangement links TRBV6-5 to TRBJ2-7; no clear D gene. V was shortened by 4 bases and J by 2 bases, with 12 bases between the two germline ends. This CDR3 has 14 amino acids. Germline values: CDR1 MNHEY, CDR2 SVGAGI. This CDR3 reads CASSSLTETYEQYF. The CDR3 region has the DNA TGTGCCAGCAGTTCCCTAACAGAAACCTACGAGCAGTACTTC.

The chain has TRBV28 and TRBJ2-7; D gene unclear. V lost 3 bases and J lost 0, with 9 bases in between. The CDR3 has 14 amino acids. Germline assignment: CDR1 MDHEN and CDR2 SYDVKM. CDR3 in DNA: TGTGCCAGCAGTTTGGCGCTTGGCTCCTACGAGCAGTACTTC. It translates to CASSLALGSYEQYF.

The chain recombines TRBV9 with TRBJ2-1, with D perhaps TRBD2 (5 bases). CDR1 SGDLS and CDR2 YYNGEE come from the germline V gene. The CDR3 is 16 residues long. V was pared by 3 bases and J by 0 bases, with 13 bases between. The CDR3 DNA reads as TGTGCCAGCAGCGGGTTCGGGGAGAGCTCCTACAATGAGCAGTTCTTC. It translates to CASSGFGESSYNEQFF.

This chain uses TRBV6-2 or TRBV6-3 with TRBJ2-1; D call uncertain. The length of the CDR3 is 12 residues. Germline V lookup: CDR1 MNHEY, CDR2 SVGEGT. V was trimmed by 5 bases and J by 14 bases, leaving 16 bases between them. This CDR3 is CASSPTRAPEFF. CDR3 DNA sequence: TGTGCCAGCAGTCCAACCCGAGCTCCCGAGTTCTTC.

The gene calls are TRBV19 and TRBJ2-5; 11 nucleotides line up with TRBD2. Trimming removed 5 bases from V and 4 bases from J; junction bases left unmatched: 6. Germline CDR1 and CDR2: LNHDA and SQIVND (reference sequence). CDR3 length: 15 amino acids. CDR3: CASSHLGTSGETQYF. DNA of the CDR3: TGTGCCAGTAGTCATTTAGGGACTAGCGGAGAGACCCAGTACTTC.

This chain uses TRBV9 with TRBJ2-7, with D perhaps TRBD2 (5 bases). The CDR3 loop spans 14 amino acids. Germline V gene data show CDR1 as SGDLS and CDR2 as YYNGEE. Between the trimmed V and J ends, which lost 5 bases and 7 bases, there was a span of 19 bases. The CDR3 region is CASSIEERAWEQYF. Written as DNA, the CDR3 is TGTGCCAGCAGTATTGAGGAGAGGGCATGGGAGCAGTACTTC.

Here the CDR3 reads CASSQDSEGEADTQYF. The CDR3 region has the DNA TGCGCCAGCAGCCAAGACAGTGAGGGGGAGGCAGATACGCAGTATTTT. This sequence joins TRBV4-1 and TRBJ2-3; the D call may be TRBD1 or TRBD2 (6 bases each). V dropped 0 bases and J dropped 4 bases, with 14 bases sitting between them. This CDR3 comprises 16 residues. Germline V CDR1 and CDR2: MGHRA, YSYEKL.

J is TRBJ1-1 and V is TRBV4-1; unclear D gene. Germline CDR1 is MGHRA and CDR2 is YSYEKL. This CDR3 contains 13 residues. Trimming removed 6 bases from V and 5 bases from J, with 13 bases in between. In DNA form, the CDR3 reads TGCGCCAGCAGGCCCAGTGGATCTACTGAAGCTTTCTTT. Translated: CASRPSGSTEAFF.

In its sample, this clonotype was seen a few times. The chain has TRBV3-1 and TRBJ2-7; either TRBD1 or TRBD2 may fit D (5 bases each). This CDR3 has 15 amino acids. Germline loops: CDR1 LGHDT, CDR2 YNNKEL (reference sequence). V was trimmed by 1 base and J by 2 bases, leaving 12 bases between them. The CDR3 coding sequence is TGTGCCAGCAGCCAAGTGTACCAGGGACCCTACGAGCAGTACTTC. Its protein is CASSQVYQGPYEQYF.

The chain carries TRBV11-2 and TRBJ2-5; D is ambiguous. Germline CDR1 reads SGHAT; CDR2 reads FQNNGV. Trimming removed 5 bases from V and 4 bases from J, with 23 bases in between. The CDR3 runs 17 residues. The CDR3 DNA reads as TGTGCCAGCAGCCCCCCGCCCGATTTGAGGCGTTCAGAGACCCAGTACTTC. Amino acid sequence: CASSPPPDLRRSETQYF.

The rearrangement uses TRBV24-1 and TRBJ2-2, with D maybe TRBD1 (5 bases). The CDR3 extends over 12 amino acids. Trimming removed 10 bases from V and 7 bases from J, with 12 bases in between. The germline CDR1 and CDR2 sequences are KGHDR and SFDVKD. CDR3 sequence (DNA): TGTGCCACTCAGGGTGGTTTCGGGGAGCTGTTTTTT. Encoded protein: CATQGGFGELFF.

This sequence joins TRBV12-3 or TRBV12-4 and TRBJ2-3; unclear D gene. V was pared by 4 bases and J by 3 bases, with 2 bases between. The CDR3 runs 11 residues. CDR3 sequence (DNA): TGTGCCAGCAGTTCAACAGATACGCAGTATTTT. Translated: CASSSTDTQYF.

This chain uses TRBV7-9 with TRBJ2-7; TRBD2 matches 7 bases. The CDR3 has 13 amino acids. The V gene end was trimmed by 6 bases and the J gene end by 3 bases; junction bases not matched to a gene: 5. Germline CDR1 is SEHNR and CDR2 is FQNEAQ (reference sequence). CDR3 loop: CASSGGEDYEQYF. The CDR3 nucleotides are TGTGCCAGCAGTGGGGGGGAGGACTACGAGCAGTACTTC.

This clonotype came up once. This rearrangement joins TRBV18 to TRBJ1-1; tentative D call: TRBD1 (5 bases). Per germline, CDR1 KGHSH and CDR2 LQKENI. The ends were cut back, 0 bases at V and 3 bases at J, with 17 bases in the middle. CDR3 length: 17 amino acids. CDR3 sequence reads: CASSPPGTVSYYTEAFF. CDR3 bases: TGTGCCAGCTCACCACCTGGGACTGTCTCGTATTACACTGAAGCTTTCTTT.

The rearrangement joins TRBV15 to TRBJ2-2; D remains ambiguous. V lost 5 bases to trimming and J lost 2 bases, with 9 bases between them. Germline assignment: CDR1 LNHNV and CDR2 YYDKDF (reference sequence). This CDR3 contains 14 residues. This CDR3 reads CATSGSVNTGELFF. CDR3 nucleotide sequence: TGTGCCACCAGCGGTTCGGTCAACACCGGGGAGCTGTTTTTT.

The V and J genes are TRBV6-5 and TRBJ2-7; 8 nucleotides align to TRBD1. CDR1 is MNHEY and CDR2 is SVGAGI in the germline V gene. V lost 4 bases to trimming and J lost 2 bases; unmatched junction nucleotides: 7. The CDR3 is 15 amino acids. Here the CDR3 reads CASSFRDRNPYEQYF. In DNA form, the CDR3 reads TGTGCCAGCAGTTTCCGGGACAGGAACCCCTACGAGCAGTACTTC.

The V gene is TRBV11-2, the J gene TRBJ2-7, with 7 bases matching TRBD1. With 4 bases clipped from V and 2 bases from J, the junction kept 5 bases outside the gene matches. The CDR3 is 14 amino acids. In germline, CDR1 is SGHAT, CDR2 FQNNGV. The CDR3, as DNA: TGTGCCAGCAGCTATGGGACAGACACCTACGAGCAGTACTTC. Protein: CASSYGTDTYEQYF.

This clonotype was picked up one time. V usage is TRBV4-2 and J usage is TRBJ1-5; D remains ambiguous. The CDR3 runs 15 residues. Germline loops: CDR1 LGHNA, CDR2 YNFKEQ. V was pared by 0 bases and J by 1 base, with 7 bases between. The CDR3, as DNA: TGTGCCAGCAGCCAAGATCGAGGGAGCAATCAGCCCCAGCATTTT. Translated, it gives CASSQDRGSNQPQHF.

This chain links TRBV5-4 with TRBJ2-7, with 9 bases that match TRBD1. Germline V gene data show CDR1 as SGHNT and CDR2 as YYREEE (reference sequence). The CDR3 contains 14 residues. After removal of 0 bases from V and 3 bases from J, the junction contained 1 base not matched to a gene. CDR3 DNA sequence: TGTGCCAGCAGCTTGGGGACAGGGGTCTACGAGCAGTACTTC. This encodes CASSLGTGVYEQYF.

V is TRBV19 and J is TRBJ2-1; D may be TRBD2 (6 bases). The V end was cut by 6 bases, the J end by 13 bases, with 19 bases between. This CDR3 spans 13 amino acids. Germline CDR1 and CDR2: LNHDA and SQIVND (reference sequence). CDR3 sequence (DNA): TGTGCCAGTAGCACGACGGGGGTGAATGTTCAGTTCTTC. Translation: CASSTTGVNVQFF.

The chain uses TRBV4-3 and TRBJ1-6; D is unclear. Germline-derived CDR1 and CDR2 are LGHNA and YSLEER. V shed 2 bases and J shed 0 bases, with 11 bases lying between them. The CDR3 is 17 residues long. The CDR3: CASSQIWQDSYNSPLHF. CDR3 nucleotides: TGCGCCAGCAGCCAAATTTGGCAGGACTCCTATAATTCACCCCTCCACTTT.